This T cell receptor (beta chain) derives from a study of cytomegalovirus exposure and HLA in healthy donors. With regard to this clone: Its antigen is currently unknown.

This CDR3 is 16 amino acids long. Per germline, CDR1 SGHTS and CDR2 YDEGEE. V shed 1 base, J shed 0 bases, and the junction held 5 bases outside the gene matches. The primer mix had 60 Vbeta and 13 Jbeta primers. In the study's own analysis: The authors later counted around 80 million unique TCR beta chains, around 9.9 million of them shared. The repertoire was sequenced with immunoSEQ multiplex PCR; TCRdb's copy has only in-frame clones and lacks some. D and trimming come from the DNA, and the V and J calls and clone size come from that table. Of about 150,000 clones in the sample, approximately 80% are singletons; the top ten hold under 8.5%. General study findings and limits: Among the sequence variants, a highly shared cluster was likely an artifact of sequencing.

The TCR originated in a woman aged 50 to 60 in good health and CMV-seropositive. This rearrangement joins TRBV5-8 to TRBJ2-7, with 9 bases identical to TRBD1. Sequencing was performed on PBMCs. The CDR3 nucleotides are TGTGCCAGCAGCTTGCCCGGGACAGGGCTCTCCTACGAGCAGTACTTC. This codes for CASSLPGTGLSYEQYF.